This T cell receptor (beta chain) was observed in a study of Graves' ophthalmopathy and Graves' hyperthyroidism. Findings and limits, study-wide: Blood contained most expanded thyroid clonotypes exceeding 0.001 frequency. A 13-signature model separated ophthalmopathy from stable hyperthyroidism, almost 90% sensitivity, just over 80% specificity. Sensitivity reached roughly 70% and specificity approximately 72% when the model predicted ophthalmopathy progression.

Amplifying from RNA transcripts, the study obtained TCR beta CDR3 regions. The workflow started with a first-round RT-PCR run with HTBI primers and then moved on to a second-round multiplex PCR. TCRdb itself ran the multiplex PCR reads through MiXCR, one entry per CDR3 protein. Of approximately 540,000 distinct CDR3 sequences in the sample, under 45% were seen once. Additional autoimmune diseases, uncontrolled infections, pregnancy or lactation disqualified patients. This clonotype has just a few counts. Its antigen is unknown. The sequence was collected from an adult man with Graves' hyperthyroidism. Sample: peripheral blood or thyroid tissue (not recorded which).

In DNA, the CDR3 is TGTGCCGCCGGGACTAGCGGGAGACTAGATACGCAGTATTTT. Translated, it gives CAAGTSGRLDTQYF. The J gene is TRBJ2-3, the V gene TRBV10-3; 14 bases line up with TRBD2. Trimming cost V 11 bases and J 5 bases; bases outside gene matches: 6. CDR3 length equals 14 residues. Germline V CDR1 and CDR2: ENHRY, SYGVKD.